The next 15 T cell receptor beta chains were all read from a single sample in a study of blood T cells in healthy people across ages. Primers used in a second PCR of about 7 to 12 cycles were a sample-barcoded 5' primer and a J-beta primer mix. In TCRdb, the 5' RACE reads were re-called with MiXCR into one record per CDR3 protein. The repertoire holds 500,000 to 550,000 distinct CDR3 sequences, with nearly 25% as singletons. This same sample was also taken into another study, of T cells of mothers and their children.

The sequencing input was blood. These receptors were taken from a boy aged 10-17 years in good health.

The J gene is TRBJ1-1, the V gene TRBV6-5, with 7 positions matching TRBD1. Germline-derived CDR1 and CDR2 are MNHEY and SVGAGI. This CDR3 is 17 amino acids long. The J segment lost 2 bases and the V segment lost 0 bases, leaving 9 bases of the junction unmatched. As DNA, the CDR3 is TGTGCCAGCAGTTACTCGCCCCTGACAGGGCGAAACACTGAAGCTTTCTTT. Amino acid sequence: CASSYSPLTGRNTEAFF.

This clonotype was found a few times. V usage is TRBV28 and J usage is TRBJ1-4; 8 bases line up with TRBD1. The junction had 8 bases not matched to a gene; V was cut back by 1 base and J by 7 bases. This CDR3 is 16 amino acids long. Germline V gene sequence: CDR1 MDHEN, CDR2 SYDVKM. CDR3 protein: CASSLLLGQGAEKLFF. The CDR3 coding sequence is TGTGCCAGCAGTTTATTGCTCGGACAGGGAGCTGAAAAACTGTTTTTT.

The V call is TRBV2, the J call TRBJ2-1, with 8 bases aligning to TRBD2. With V trimmed by 6 bases and J by 15 bases, 7 bases remained unmatched. Looked up from germline, CDR1 is SNHLY and CDR2 is FYNNEI. The CDR3 has 11 residues. CDR3 loop: CASRSGGTGFF. CDR3 in DNA: TGTGCCAGCAGGTCGGGGGGGACTGGGTTCTTC.

The chain carries TRBV12-3 or TRBV12-4 and TRBJ2-3, with a tentative D call TRBD2 (5 bases). The ends were cut back, 8 bases at V and 4 bases at J, with 16 bases in the middle. This CDR3 has 14 residues. The CDR3 is CASAHPREPDTQYF. The CDR3 DNA reads TGTGCCAGCGCCCATCCGAGGGAGCCAGATACGCAGTATTTT.

This clonotype appeared once. The chain couples TRBV27 to TRBJ1-3, with D perhaps TRBD1 (5 bases). Trimming removed 4 bases at V and 2 bases at J, with 12 bases between. The CDR3 has 15 amino acids. Germline CDR1 MNHEY, CDR2 SMNVEV (reference sequence). Written as DNA, the CDR3 is TGTGCCAGCAGTTCAGAGGAGGGACCTGGAAACACCATATATTTT. Translating it yields CASSSEEGPGNTIYF.

This CDR3 is CASSLVERGGNNEQFF. As DNA, the CDR3 is TGTGCCAGCAGCTTAGTAGAGCGGGGAGGAAACAATGAGCAGTTCTTC. The chain employs TRBV7-9 and TRBJ2-1; 7 positions agree with TRBD2. The CDR3 length is 16 residues. CDR1 is SEHNR and CDR2 is FQNEAQ in the germline V gene (reference sequence). V lost 1 base, J lost 5 bases, and 8 bases stayed unmatched.

The V gene is TRBV20-1, the J gene TRBJ2-2; TRBD2 agrees at 11 bases. CDR3 length: 16 amino acids. Unmatched junction bases numbered 11, after V lost 6 bases and J lost 5 bases. Germline lookup yields CDR1 DFQATT and CDR2 SNEGSKA (reference sequence). The CDR3, as DNA: TGCAGTGCCCGGGGACTAGCGGAGTCGCGGACCGGGGAGCTGTTTTTT. This sequence encodes CSARGLAESRTGELFF.

J is TRBJ2-3 and V is TRBV28; the D is unclear. Trimming left V 8 bases short and J 0 bases short, with 9 bases between. This CDR3 is 13 amino acids long. Germline V CDR1 and CDR2: MDHEN, SYDVKM. The CDR3 loop reads CASFEQSTDTQYF. The CDR3 DNA reads as TGTGCCAGCTTCGAACAGAGCACAGATACGCAGTATTTT.

In this sample, this clonotype turned up a few times. This chain uses TRBV7-2 with TRBJ1-3, with D possibly being TRBD1 (5 bases). The CDR3 is 16 residues long. V was clipped by 5 bases and J by 4 bases, with 18 bases between them. The germline CDR1 and CDR2 sequences are SGHTA and FQGNSA. CDR3 loop: CASSPQALRLGNTIYF. In nucleotides, the CDR3 is TGTGCCAGCAGCCCACAGGCCCTTCGTCTGGGAAACACCATATATTTT.

CDR3 protein: CASSSPDWDNEQFF. Written as DNA, the CDR3 is TGTGCCAGCAGTTCACCGGACTGGGACAATGAGCAGTTCTTC. V gene TRBV28 combines with J gene TRBJ2-5; a weak D match, TRBD2 (5 bases). The end of the DNA is better explained by TRBJ2-1, so the J call may be wrong. Germline assignment: CDR1 MDHEN and CDR2 SYDVKM. The CDR3 covers 14 residues.

Regarding this clonotype: A clone one base away is much larger, so this may be a read error. The rearrangement joins TRBV20-1 to TRBJ2-3; TRBD1 aligns across 7 bases. The CDR3 is 14 residues long. Per the germline V gene, CDR1 is DFQATT and CDR2 is SNEGSKA (reference sequence). The CDR3 nucleotides read TGCAGTGCTAGAGGACAGGGCAACACAGATACGCAGTCTTTT. It translates to CSARGQGNTDTQSF.

CDR3 in DNA: TGTGCCAGCTCGGGGGGCCAGTCCTACGAGCAGTACTTC. Its translation is CASSGGQSYEQYF. The V gene is TRBV18, the J gene TRBJ2-7; TRBD1 or TRBD2 may be the D gene (6 bases each). This CDR3 contains 13 residues. Per germline, CDR1 KGHSH and CDR2 LQKENI. With 6 bases removed from V and 1 base from J, the gap between germline ends came to 10 bases.

This chain joins TRBV6-2 or TRBV6-3 and TRBJ2-7; TRBD1 or TRBD2 may be the D gene (5 bases each). This CDR3 has 14 residues. Germline V gene sequence: CDR1 MNHEY, CDR2 SVGEGT. The ends were cut back, 6 bases at V and 2 bases at J, with 14 bases in the middle. CDR3 nucleotides: TGTGCCAGCAGATATCCCGGGGCCACCTACGAGCAGTACTTC. This gives the protein CASRYPGATYEQYF.

This clonotype came up a few times. The chain has TRBV12-3 or TRBV12-4 and TRBJ1-4; D not certain. This CDR3 is built from 14 residues. V lost 6 bases and J 10 bases, leaving 18 bases between the germline ends. The DNA of the CDR3 is TGTGCCAGCAGCCCCCTGGCACGAGGCGGAAAACTGTTTTTT. This sequence encodes CASSPLARGGKLFF.

The table lists this clonotype with a few counts. This rearrangement joins TRBV24-1 to TRBJ1-5; 9 bases line up with TRBD1. The CDR3 loop spans 16 amino acids. The V segment lost 4 bases and the J segment 3 bases; nucleotides outside the gene matches: 6. The V gene's germline CDR1 is KGHDR and CDR2 SFDVKD. DNA of the CDR3: TGTGCCACCAGTGAGCCCGGGACAGGGTACAATCAGCCCCAGCATTTT. This encodes CATSEPGTGYNQPQHF.